This is a list of T cell receptor beta chains from one sample in a study of beta chain features in type 1 diabetes. Clones were sequenced by immunoSEQ multiplex PCR, and TCRdb holds only the in-frame ones, with some missing. Of 330,000 or so clones in the sample, 14% are singletons; the top ten hold over 5.5%. Sequencing input: central memory CD4+ T cells from blood. The source is a man aged 30-40 years in good health. Each CDR3 is given with its conserved first and last residue. The order of the fields is V gene, D gene, clone size, J gene, CDR3 protein, CDR3 DNA. The D gene is left open where the match is weak. Clone size is given for some rows only: seen once, a few or many times, or a class if the clone is expanded.

>TRBV19|.|.|TRBJ2-5
CASSTTGLDPPFEETQYF
TGTGCCAGTAGTACCACAGGCCTCGATCCACCCTTCGAAGAGACCCAGTACTTC
>TRBV4-1|.|few|TRBJ1-6
CASSQGVPAGNSPLHF
TGCGCCAGCAGCCAAGGGGTGCCCGCCGGTAATTCACCCCTCCACTTT
>TRBV6-6|.|few|TRBJ2-3
CASSPTMDTQYF
TGTGCCAGCAGCCCCACTATGGATACGCAGTATTTT
>TRBV7-2|TRBD1|many|TRBJ1-5
CASSLGDRVGEPQHF
TGTGCCAGCAGCTTAGGGGACAGGGTGGGGGAGCCCCAGCATTTT
>TRBV9|.|.|TRBJ2-2
CASSPRHQVMNTGELFF
TGTGCCAGCAGCCCGCGCCACCAGGTTATGAACACCGGGGAGCTGTTTTTT
>TRBV19|.|many|TRBJ1-4
CASSTGLTLREKLFF
TGTGCCAGTAGTACCGGGCTCACGCTGAGGGAAAAACTGTTTTTT
>TRBV11-3|.|few|TRBJ2-3
CASRTSGGADTQYF
TGTGCCAGCAGGACTAGTGGTGGGGCGGATACGCAGTATTTT
>TRBV18|TRBD1|few|TRBJ1-2
CASSLRTGESGYTF
TGTGCCAGCTCACTCAGGACAGGGGAAAGTGGCTACACCTTC
>TRBV28|.|many|TRBJ1-3
CASSLRRSSGNTIYF
TGTGCCAGCAGTTTACGCAGGAGCTCTGGAAACACCATATATTTT
>TRBV6-5|.|.|TRBJ2-7
CASVAVYEQYF
TGTGCCAGCGTGGCAGTGTACGAGCAGTACTTC
>TRBV7-2|.|few|TRBJ1-2
CASSLWGARGYTF
TGTGCCAGCAGCTTATGGGGGGCGAGAGGCTACACCTTC
>TRBV6-5|TRBD2|.|TRBJ2-1
CASSGRTSGGKFF
TGTGCCAGCAGTGGCCGAACTAGCGGGGGTAAATTCTTC
>TRBV7-2|TRBD1|few|TRBJ1-2
CASSLVGTGEAYTF
TGTGCCAGCAGCTTAGTGGGGACAGGGGAGGCCTACACCTTC
>TRBV6-1|.|few|TRBJ2-4
CASTDWDKNIQYF
TGTGCCAGCACGGACTGGGACAAAAACATTCAGTACTTC
>TRBV2|.|many|TRBJ2-3
CASNSVTDTQYF
TGTGCCAGCAATAGCGTCACAGATACGCAGTATTTT
>TRBV2|.|.|TRBJ2-7
CASSGANYEQYF
TGTGCCAGCAGTGGGGCCAACTACGAGCAGTACTTC
>TRBV7-8|TRBD2|few|TRBJ2-5
CASSQRRGVGQETQYF
TGTGCCAGCAGCCAACGCCGGGGGGTGGGCCAAGAGACCCAGTACTTC
>TRBV6-6|.|few|TRBJ1-1
CASSYAINGDEAFF
TGTGCCAGCAGTTACGCGATTAATGGTGATGAAGCTTTCTTT
>TRBV5-4|.|few|TRBJ2-7
CASSFGRAGQTEQYF
TGTGCCAGCAGCTTCGGTCGGGCCGGCCAAACCGAGCAGTACTTC
>TRBV29-1|TRBD2|.|TRBJ2-3
CSVVSGGADTQYF
TGCAGCGTTGTTAGCGGGGGCGCAGATACGCAGTATTTT
>TRBV21-1|.|many|TRBJ2-7
CARKQAGYEQYF
TGTGCCAGAAAACAAGCCGGCTACGAGCAGTACTTC
>TRBV4-3|.|.|TRBJ1-5
CASSQRGQPQHF
TGCGCCAGCAGCCAGAGAGGTCAGCCCCAGCATTTT
>TRBV5-1|TRBD2|few|TRBJ2-5
CASSTGTSGETQYF
TGCGCCAGCAGTACCGGGACTAGCGGAGAGACCCAGTACTTC
>TRBV4-2|.|few|TRBJ1-4
CASSQVLQQNEKLFF
TGTGCCAGCAGCCAAGTCTTACAGCAGAATGAAAAACTGTTTTTT
>TRBV9|TRBD1|.|TRBJ2-5
CASSGLGQSETQYF
TGTGCCAGCAGCGGATTGGGACAGTCGGAGACCCAGTACTTC
>TRBV19|.|few|TRBJ2-1
CASSTGDGRSEQFF
TGTGCCAGTAGTACCGGGGACGGACGGTCTGAGCAGTTCTTC
>TRBV7-2|TRBD2|.|TRBJ2-5
CASSLVPHSTSGQETQYF
TGTGCCAGCAGCTTAGTGCCCCACTCCACTAGCGGACAAGAGACCCAGTACTTC
>TRBV9|TRBD1|few|TRBJ2-6
CASSAPRDRALVGANVLTF
TGTGCCAGCAGCGCCCCCCGGGACAGGGCTTTGGTCGGGGCCAACGTCCTGACTTTC
>TRBV10-3|.|few|TRBJ1-5
CAISIDSNQPQHF
TGTGCCATCAGTATCGATAGCAATCAGCCCCAGCATTTT
>TRBV6-5|.|.|TRBJ1-2
CASSRDGNYGYTF
TGTGCCAGCAGTAGGGACGGAAACTATGGCTACACCTTC
>TRBV7-2|.|.|TRBJ2-7
CASSLYSSYEQYF
TGTGCCAGCAGCTTATACAGTTCCTACGAGCAGTACTTC
>TRBV7-8|.|.|TRBJ1-1
CASSLPLNPAFF
TGTGCCAGCAGCCTACCCCTAAACCCGGCTTTCTTT
>TRBV6-5|TRBD1|.|TRBJ1-3
CASSYGTGLGNTIYF
TGTGCCAGCAGTTACGGGACAGGGCTTGGAAACACCATATATTTT
>TRBV5-1|.|.|TRBJ2-7
CASSLAVDGYEQYF
TGCGCCAGCAGCTTGGCTGTTGACGGCTACGAGCAGTACTTC
>TRBV18|.|.|TRBJ2-2
CASSPGVHTGELFF
TGTGCCAGCTCCCCAGGGGTCCACACCGGGGAGCTGTTTTTT
>TRBV11-3|.|.|TRBJ2-3
CASSVIRDTQYF
TGTGCCAGCAGCGTGATTAGGGATACGCAGTATTTT
>TRBV4-1|TRBD1|.|TRBJ2-5
CASSQETGGKETQYF
TGCGCCAGCAGCCAAGAGACAGGGGGGAAAGAGACCCAGTACTTC
>TRBV7-9|.|.|TRBJ2-3
CASSPSSAVNTQYF
TGTGCCAGCAGCCCATCCTCGGCGGTAAATACGCAGTATTTT
>TRBV9|.|many|TRBJ2-1
CASSVTDHNEQFF
TGTGCCAGCAGCGTAACGGATCACAATGAGCAGTTCTTC
>TRBV27|.|few|TRBJ2-3
CASSESIHTDTQYF
TGTGCCAGCAGTGAGTCGATACACACAGATACGCAGTATTTT
>TRBV14|TRBD1|many|TRBJ2-1
CASSQIQGAGVEQFF
TGTGCCAGCAGCCAAATCCAGGGGGCAGGTGTTGAGCAGTTCTTC
>TRBV30|.|.|TRBJ1-2
CAWSVRSRLDYGYTF
TGTGCCTGGAGTGTTAGGTCCCGCCTCGACTATGGCTACACCTTC
>TRBV27|.|.|TRBJ1-2
CASSPRRGVGGYTF
TGTGCCAGCAGTCCACGACGGGGAGTGGGTGGCTACACCTTC
>TRBV6-5|TRBD1|few|TRBJ1-4
CASSSRQGASEKLFF
TGTGCCAGCAGTTCCAGACAGGGGGCTAGTGAAAAACTGTTTTTT
>TRBV9|TRBD2|few|TRBJ2-3
CASSLVGTSWPDTQYF
TGTGCCAGCAGCTTAGTAGGGACTAGCTGGCCAGATACGCAGTATTTT
>TRBV7-3|.|.|TRBJ2-1
CASSPGRSGNEQFF
TGTGCCAGCAGCCCCGGGAGAAGTGGCAATGAGCAGTTCTTC
>TRBV11-2|.|.|TRBJ1-2
CASSRPLVRADAGYTF
TGTGCCAGCAGCCGACCCTTGGTGCGGGCCGATGCTGGCTACACCTTC
>TRBV25-1|TRBD2|.|TRBJ2-1
CAGGLADEQFF
TGTGCCGGGGGACTAGCGGACGAGCAGTTCTTC
>TRBV2|TRBD2|.|TRBJ2-7
CASSVRAGGGYEQYF
TGTGCCAGCAGTGTCCGTGCGGGAGGGGGCTACGAGCAGTACTTC